This T cell receptor beta chain is drawn from a study of T-cell memory formation after mild COVID-19. This clonotype came up a few times. This CDR3 spans 13 amino acids. Germline lookup yields CDR1 LNHNV and CDR2 YYDKDF (reference sequence). Deletions cut 6 bases from V and 1 base from J, with 8 bases between. TCRdb passed the 5' RACE reads through MiXCR, listing each CDR3 protein once. This table has under 300,000 distinct CDR3 sequences, approximately 9% appearing once. The chain is built from TRBV15 and TRBJ2-3; no clear D gene. The TCR sequence derives from a man younger than 30 who had mild COVID-19 (a few samples of this study predate the infection). Cell type and time point are not known. The sequencing input was PBMCs or a T cell subset sorted from them (not recorded which). The CDR3: CATSTVGTDTQYF. CDR3 nucleotides: TGTGCCACCAGTACCGTTGGCACAGATACGCAGTATTTT.